Listed below are T cell receptor beta chains from one sample, sequenced in a study of cytomegalovirus exposure and HLA in healthy donors. Data came from immunoSEQ multiplex PCR; TCRdb stores just in-frame clones and leaves some out. The sample has about 120,000 clones; approximately 90% are singletons. The specimen was PBMCs. These receptors came from a woman between 18 and 29 years old in good health and CMV-seronegative. CDR3s include the opening cysteine and the closing phenylalanine or tryptophan. D genes are given only for firm matches. Size is stated for part of the rows, as once, few or many counts, or as a class when the clone is expanded.

CATSRGLGQGGFF,TGTGCCACCAGCAGAGGATTGGGGCAGGGGGGTTTCTTC,.,.,TRBV15,TRBJ2-1
CASSQRFTGKYDAFF,TGTGCCAGCAGCCAACGCTTTACAGGGAAATATGATGCTTTCTTT,.,.,TRBV14,TRBJ1-1
CASSYPAGDTDTQYF,TGTGCCAGCAGTTACCCCGCAGGGGACACAGATACGCAGTATTTT,.,.,TRBV6-6,TRBJ2-3
CAWREDREGKKLFF,TGTGCCTGGAGAGAGGACAGGGAGGGTAAAAAACTGTTTTTT,few,TRBD1,TRBV30,TRBJ1-4
CASSESWDSNYGYTF,TGCGCCAGCAGTGAGTCGTGGGACAGTAACTATGGCTACACCTTC,few,TRBD1,TRBV10-2,TRBJ1-2
CASGLVRLGGQKNPNYGYTF,TGTGCTAGTGGTTTGGTAAGGTTAGGGGGACAGAAGAACCCTAACTATGGCTACACCTTC,.,TRBD1,TRBV12-5,TRBJ1-2
CASSRELAGTYEQYF,TGTGCCAGCAGCCGGGAGCTAGCGGGTACCTACGAGCAGTACTTC,.,TRBD2,TRBV5-8,TRBJ2-7
CASSFDRDSGNTIYF,TGTGCCAGCAGCTTCGACAGGGACTCTGGAAACACCATATATTTT,.,TRBD1,TRBV7-9,TRBJ1-3
CASTYGGVTYEQYF,TGTGCCAGCACATACGGCGGGGTTACCTACGAGCAGTACTTC,.,.,TRBV28,TRBJ2-7
CASSGDRYNEQFF,TGTGCCAGCAGTGGAGACAGGTACAATGAGCAGTTCTTC,.,.,TRBV6-1,TRBJ2-1
CASSLGTSGRMSTQYF,TGTGCCAGCAGCTTAGGGACTAGCGGGAGAATGAGTACGCAGTATTTT,few,TRBD2,TRBV7-2,TRBJ2-3
CASSAPSGTYNEQFF,TGTGCCAGCAGTGCCCCCAGCGGGACCTACAATGAGCAGTTCTTC,.,TRBD2,TRBV6-4,TRBJ2-1
CASSAGQGTDTQYF,TGTGCCAGCAGTGCTGGACAGGGGACAGATACGCAGTATTTT,.,TRBD1,TRBV6-4,TRBJ2-3
CASSPRGGSGSHEQFF,TGTGCCAGTAGTCCCAGAGGAGGTAGCGGGAGTCATGAGCAGTTCTTC,.,TRBD2,TRBV19,TRBJ2-1
CASSWGQGNSGNTIYF,TGTGCCAGCAGCTGGGGACAGGGCAACTCTGGAAACACCATATATTTT,.,TRBD1,TRBV7-6,TRBJ1-3
CASSEVGIGQFF,TGTGCCAGCAGTGAGGTGGGCATTGGGCAGTTCTTC,once,.,TRBV2,TRBJ2-1
CASSEVPARGPQHF,TGTGCCAGCAGTGAAGTTCCCGCCCGCGGGCCCCAGCATTTT,.,.,TRBV2,TRBJ1-5
CASSFQGRITGELFF,TGTGCCAGCAGCTTCCAGGGAAGGATCACCGGGGAGCTGTTTTTT,.,.,TRBV5-4,TRBJ2-2
CASSVANYGYTF,TGTGCCAGCAGCGTAGCGAACTATGGCTACACCTTC,.,.,TRBV9,TRBJ1-2
CASTPGTHQETQYF,TGTGCCAGCACCCCTGGGACTCACCAAGAGACCCAGTACTTC,.,.,TRBV28,TRBJ2-5
CASSQGISGYEQYF,TGCGCCAGCAGCCAAGGTATTAGCGGCTACGAGCAGTACTTC,.,.,TRBV4-3,TRBJ2-7
CASSLGDRYNEKLFF,TGTGCCAGCAGCTTGGGCGACAGATATAATGAAAAACTGTTTTTT,.,.,TRBV7-2,TRBJ1-4
CASSLEPHYGYTF,TGTGCCAGCAGCTTGGAGCCCCACTATGGCTACACCTTC,.,.,TRBV5-6,TRBJ1-2
CASSVDSGVQETQYF,TGTGCCAGCAGCGTAGACAGTGGCGTTCAAGAGACCCAGTACTTC,.,.,TRBV9,TRBJ2-5
CASTPVQINYGYTF,TGTGCCAGCACCCCCGTACAGATCAACTATGGCTACACCTTC,.,.,TRBV9,TRBJ1-2
CASSPGGQGGEQYF,TGTGCCAGCTCACCAGGGGGACAGGGCGGGGAGCAGTACTTC,.,TRBD1,TRBV18,TRBJ2-7
CASSNPREGYTDTQYF,TGTGCCAGTAGTAATCCCAGGGAGGGATACACAGATACGCAGTATTTT,.,TRBD2,TRBV19,TRBJ2-3
CASSSHGLAGVAEQFF,TGTGCCAGCAGCTCCCACGGCCTAGCGGGAGTTGCTGAGCAGTTCTTC,.,TRBD2,TRBV11-2,TRBJ2-1
CASMRQGSSYEQYF,TGTGCCAGCATGAGACAGGGAAGTTCCTACGAGCAGTACTTC,.,TRBD1,TRBV7-9,TRBJ2-7
CASSQARTGGTEAFF,TGTGCCAGCAGCCAAGCCCGGACAGGGGGCACTGAAGCTTTCTTT,once,TRBD1,TRBV4-2,TRBJ1-1
CASSELAGDGWGQPQHF,TGTGCCAGCAGTGAACTCGCAGGGGATGGATGGGGACAGCCCCAGCATTTT,.,.,TRBV6-1,TRBJ1-5
CASSPKTGVGTDTQYF,TGCGCCAGCAGCCCGAAAACAGGGGTCGGCACAGATACGCAGTATTTT,.,TRBD1,TRBV5-1,TRBJ2-3
CASSAPTGAISYEQYF,TGTGCCAGCAGCGCACCGACAGGGGCGATCTCCTACGAGCAGTACTTC,.,TRBD1,TRBV4-2,TRBJ2-7
CASSATDPWNYEQYF,TGTGCCAGCAGTGCTACAGACCCTTGGAACTACGAGCAGTACTTC,.,.,TRBV6-1,TRBJ2-7
CAWSSRGTGGHEQYF,TGTGCCTGGAGTTCTCGAGGGACAGGGGGCCACGAGCAGTACTTC,.,TRBD1,TRBV30,TRBJ2-7
CAWGLAAYNEQFF,TGTGCCTGGGGACTAGCGGCTTACAATGAGCAGTTCTTC,.,TRBD2,TRBV30,TRBJ2-1
CASSSTPGGNTEAFF,TGTGCCAGCAGCTCGACCCCAGGGGGCAACACTGAAGCTTTCTTT,.,TRBD1,TRBV7-9,TRBJ1-1
CASSSSTGDNGYTF,TGTGCCAGCAGCTCTTCGACAGGGGATAATGGCTACACCTTC,.,TRBD1,TRBV9,TRBJ1-2
CASRNRDEQYF,TGTGCCAGCAGAAACAGGGATGAGCAGTACTTC,.,.,TRBV6-5,TRBJ2-7
CASSGQGAAGEKLFF,TGCGCCAGCAGTGGACAGGGTGCGGCAGGTGAAAAACTGTTTTTT,.,TRBD1,TRBV10-2,TRBJ1-4
CASRMSTLGTKNTEAFF,TGCGCCAGCAGAATGTCGACCCTCGGGACAAAGAACACTGAAGCTTTCTTT,.,.,TRBV5-1,TRBJ1-1
CASSPRAGLNNEQFF,TGTGCCAGCAGCCCGCGAGCGGGCCTTAACAATGAGCAGTTCTTC,.,.,TRBV5-6,TRBJ2-1
CAISESTYNEQFF,TGTGCCATCAGTGAGTCGACATACAATGAGCAGTTCTTC,few,.,TRBV10-3,TRBJ2-1